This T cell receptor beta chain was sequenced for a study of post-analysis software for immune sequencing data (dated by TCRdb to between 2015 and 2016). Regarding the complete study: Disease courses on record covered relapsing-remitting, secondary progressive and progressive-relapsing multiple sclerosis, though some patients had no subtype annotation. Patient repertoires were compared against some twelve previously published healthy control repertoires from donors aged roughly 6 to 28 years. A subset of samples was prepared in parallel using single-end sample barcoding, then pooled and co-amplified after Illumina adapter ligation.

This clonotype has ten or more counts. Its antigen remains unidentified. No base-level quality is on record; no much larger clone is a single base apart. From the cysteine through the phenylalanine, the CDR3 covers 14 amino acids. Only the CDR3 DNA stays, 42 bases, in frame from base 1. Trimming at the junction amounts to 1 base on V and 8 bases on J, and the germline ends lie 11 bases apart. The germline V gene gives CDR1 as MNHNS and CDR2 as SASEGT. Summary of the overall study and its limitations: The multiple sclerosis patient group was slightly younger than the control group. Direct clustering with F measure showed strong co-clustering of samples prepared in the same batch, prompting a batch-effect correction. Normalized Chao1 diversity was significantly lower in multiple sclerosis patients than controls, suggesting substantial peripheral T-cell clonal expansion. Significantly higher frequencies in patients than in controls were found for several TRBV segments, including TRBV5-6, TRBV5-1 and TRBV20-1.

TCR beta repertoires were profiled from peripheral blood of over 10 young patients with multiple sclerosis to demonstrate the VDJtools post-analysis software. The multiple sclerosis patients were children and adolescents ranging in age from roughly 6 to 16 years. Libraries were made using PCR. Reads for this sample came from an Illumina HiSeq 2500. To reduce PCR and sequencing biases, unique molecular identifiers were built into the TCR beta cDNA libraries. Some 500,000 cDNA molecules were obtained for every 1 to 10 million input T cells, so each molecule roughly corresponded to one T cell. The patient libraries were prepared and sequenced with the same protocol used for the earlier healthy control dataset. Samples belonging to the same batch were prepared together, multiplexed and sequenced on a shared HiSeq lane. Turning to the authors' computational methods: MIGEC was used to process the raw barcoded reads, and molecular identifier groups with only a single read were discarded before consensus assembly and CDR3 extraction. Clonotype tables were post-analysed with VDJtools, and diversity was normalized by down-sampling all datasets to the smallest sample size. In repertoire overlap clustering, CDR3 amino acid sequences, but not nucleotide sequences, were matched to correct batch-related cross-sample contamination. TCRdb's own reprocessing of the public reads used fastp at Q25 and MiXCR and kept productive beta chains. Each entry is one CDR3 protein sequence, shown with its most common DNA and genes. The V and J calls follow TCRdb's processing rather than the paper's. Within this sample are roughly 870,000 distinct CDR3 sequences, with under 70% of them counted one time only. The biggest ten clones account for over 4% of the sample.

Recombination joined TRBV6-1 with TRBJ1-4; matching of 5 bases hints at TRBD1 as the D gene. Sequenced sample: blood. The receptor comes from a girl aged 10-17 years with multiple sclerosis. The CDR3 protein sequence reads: CASSEVWGGEKLFF. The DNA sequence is TGTGCCAGCAGTGAAGTATGGGGCGGCGAAAAACTGTTTTTT.